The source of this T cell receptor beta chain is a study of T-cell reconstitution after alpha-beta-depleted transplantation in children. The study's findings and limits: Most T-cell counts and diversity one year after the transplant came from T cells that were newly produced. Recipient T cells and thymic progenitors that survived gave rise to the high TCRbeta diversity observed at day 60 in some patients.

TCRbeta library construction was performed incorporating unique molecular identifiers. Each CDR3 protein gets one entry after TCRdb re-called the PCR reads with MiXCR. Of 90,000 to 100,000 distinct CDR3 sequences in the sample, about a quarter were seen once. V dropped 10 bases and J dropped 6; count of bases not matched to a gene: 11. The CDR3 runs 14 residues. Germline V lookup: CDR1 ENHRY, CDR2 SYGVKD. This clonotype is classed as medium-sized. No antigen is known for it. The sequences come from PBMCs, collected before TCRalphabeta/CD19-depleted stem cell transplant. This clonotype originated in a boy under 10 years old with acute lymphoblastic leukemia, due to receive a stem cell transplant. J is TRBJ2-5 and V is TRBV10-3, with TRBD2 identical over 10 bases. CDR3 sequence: CASETGTSEKTQYF. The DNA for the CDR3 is TGTGCCAGCGAAACCGGGACTAGCGAGAAGACCCAGTACTTC.